This T cell receptor (beta chain) stems from a study of CD8 T cells in Susac syndrome. The study's findings and limits: It was acknowledged in the study that its TCR sequencing and HLA analysis involved a relatively small number of individuals.

To note about this clonotype: The target antigen is unknown.

Germline V gene lookup returns CDR1 MNHEY and CDR2 SMNVEV (reference sequence). This CDR3 is built from 15 residues. The junction had 5 bases not matched to a gene; V was cut back by 6 bases and J by 3 bases. Random hexamers were used to reverse transcribe about 0.45 to 1 ug of RNA. Each CDR3 protein is one row after TCRdb ran MiXCR on the immunoSEQ multiplex PCR reads. Of about 430,000 distinct CDR3 sequences detected, approximately 85% appear once; the ten largest clones hold 0.09% to 0.15%. The sequence derives from a human donor with multiple sclerosis. The chain combines TRBV27 with TRBJ2-2; 9 nucleotides agree with TRBD2. Source material: CD8+ T cells from PBMCs. The DNA for the CDR3 is TGTGCCAGCAGCCTTACTAGCGGGTACACCGGGGAGCTGTTTTTT. Encoded protein: CASSLTSGYTGELFF.